This TCR beta chain came from a study of graft-versus-host responses after intestinal transplantation. Background on the study: Transplant recipients had multivisceral, liver-intestinal, or isolated intestinal grafts. General study results and limits: Peak circulating GvH clone levels were associated with early post-transplant HvG declines. GvH clones turned up in recipient marrow; some had shown up first in ileum or blood.

About this clone itself: Its antigen is still unknown.

The CDR3 extends over 17 amino acids. V shed 4 bases and J shed 0 bases, with 19 bases lying between them. Germline V CDR1 and CDR2: SGHRS, YFSETQ. Sequencing was performed with immunoSEQ multiplex PCR; in TCRdb, only in-frame clones are kept and a portion is missing. This sample yields about 71,000 clones, of which about 90% are seen a single time; about 1.3% belongs to the top ten. The material was unstimulated CD8+ T cells sorted from spleen or lymph node cells, obtained before intestinal transplant. This TCR derives from a human donor who received an intestinal transplant. This chain joins TRBV5-1 and TRBJ1-1; perhaps TRBD1 as D (6 bases). The CDR3 bases are TGCGCCAGCAGCGCCAATCACAGGGTCCGCATGAACACTGAAGCTTTCTTT. Its protein product is CASSANHRVRMNTEAFF.